The 11 T cell receptor beta chains given below trace back to one sample, sequenced in a study of shared clonotypes between healthy human individuals. Profiled with immunoSEQ multiplex PCR; TCRdb holds only in-frame clones, not every one. The sample carries around 510,000 clones, more than 95% recorded once. The sample consisted of naive CD4+ T cells sorted from blood. Subset here: CD45RA+ positively selected. Receptors were obtained from a woman in her twenties or thirties in good health.

For this clone: Additional DNA sequences in this sample encode the identical CDR3. J is TRBJ1-1 and V is TRBV6-1, with a tentative D call TRBD1 (6 bases). CDR3 length equals 13 residues. Germline assignment: CDR1 MNHNS and CDR2 SASEGT. Trimming pared 6 bases from V and 1 base from J, leaving 9 bases between. CDR3 amino acids: CASRRTENTEAFF. As DNA, the CDR3 is TGTGCCAGCAGAAGGACAGAGAACACTGAAGCTTTCTTT.

The chain joins TRBV18 to TRBJ2-5; 8 bases match TRBD2. The J call may be incorrect, as the DNA end agrees better with TRBJ2-7. CDR3 length equals 15 residues. The germline V gene has CDR1 KGHSH and CDR2 LQKENI. The CDR3 sequence is CASSPPVAGFHEQYF. CDR3 sequence (DNA): TGTGCCAGCTCACCACCGGTAGCGGGATTCCACGAGCAGTACTTC.

The V and J genes are TRBV5-1 and TRBJ1-5; TRBD1 aligns across 9 bases. The CDR3 loop spans 16 amino acids. The germline CDR1 and CDR2 sequences are SGHRS and YFSETQ. Trimming at V came to 4 bases and at J to 4 bases, leaving 9 bases not matched to a gene. CDR3 in amino acids: CASSVPGTGTNQPQHF. Written as DNA, the CDR3 is TGCGCCAGCAGCGTCCCCGGGACAGGGACAAATCAGCCCCAGCATTTT.

The rearrangement uses TRBV6-6 and TRBJ2-2, with D possibly TRBD1 on 5 matching bases. Germline V lookup: CDR1 MNHNY, CDR2 SVGAGI (reference sequence). V dropped 2 bases and J dropped 3 bases, with 10 bases sitting between them. The CDR3 length is 15 residues. The CDR3, as DNA: TGTGCCAGCAGTTACGGGTCAGGGTACACCGGGGAGCTGTTTTTT. This gives the protein CASSYGSGYTGELFF.

This rearrangement joins TRBV29-1 to TRBJ2-7, with 7 bases that match TRBD1. This CDR3 region has 12 residues. Trimming cost V 6 bases and J 3 bases; bases outside gene matches: 5. From germline, CDR1 is SQVTM and CDR2 ANQGSEA. The CDR3 loop is CSVTGPDYEQYF. The CDR3 bases are TGCAGCGTGACAGGGCCGGACTACGAGCAGTACTTC.

V and J are TRBV30 and TRBJ2-1; D is unresolved. This CDR3 spans 16 amino acids. The ends were cut back, 3 bases at V and 0 bases at J, with 15 bases in the middle. CDR1 is GTSNPN and CDR2 is SVGIG in the germline V gene (reference sequence). CDR3 loop: CAWRRVGKSSYNEQFF. The CDR3 DNA sequence: TGTGCCTGGAGACGCGTGGGAAAGAGCTCCTACAATGAGCAGTTCTTC.

The chain recombines TRBV5-1 with TRBJ2-7, with D tentatively TRBD1 (6 bases). This CDR3 contains 17 residues. Germline CDR1 reads SGHRS; CDR2 reads YFSETQ. Trimming removed 2 bases from V and 2 bases from J, with 20 bases in between. CDR3 coding DNA: TGCGCCAGCAGCTTACAATCCGGGACAACTTACGCCTACGAGCAGTACTTC. This encodes CASSLQSGTTYAYEQYF. Based on the CDR3 plus reference TRBV5-1 and TRBJ2-7, the full variable domain is KAGVTQTPRYLIKTRGQQVTLSCSPISGHRSVSWYQQTPGQGLQFLFEYFSETQRNKGNFPGRFSGRQFSNSRSEMNVSTLELGDSALYLCASSLQSGTTYAYEQYFGPGTRLTVT.

This chain uses TRBV5-6 with TRBJ2-5; 11 bases are a match to TRBD2. The CDR3 is 14 residues long. Germline values: CDR1 SGHDT, CDR2 YYEEEE. J gave up 3 bases and V 2 bases, and 0 bases lay outside the gene matches. The CDR3 loop reads CASSLLAGEETQYF. The CDR3 coding sequence is TGTGCCAGCAGCTTACTAGCGGGAGAAGAGACCCAGTACTTC.

This chain joins TRBV30 and TRBJ2-7; TRBD2 is a possible D gene (5 bases). The CDR3 totals 11 residues. The V gene's germline CDR1 is GTSNPN and CDR2 SVGIG (reference sequence). Trimming pared 5 bases from V and 3 bases from J, leaving 8 bases between. The CDR3: CAWASSYEQYF. The DNA for the CDR3 is TGTGCCTGGGCTAGCAGCTACGAGCAGTACTTC.

The chain recombines TRBV5-1 with TRBJ2-7, with a possible D match to TRBD2 (6 bases). The V gene's germline CDR1 is SGHRS and CDR2 YFSETQ. V was cut by 3 bases and J by 0 bases, with 10 bases left in between. The CDR3 length is 14 residues. In DNA, the CDR3 is TGCGCCAGCAGCTCGGGACTCGGCTCCTACGAGCAGTACTTC. Its translation: CASSSGLGSYEQYF.

This clone came up a few times. This chain joins TRBV7-3 and TRBJ1-2, with 9 positions matching TRBD1. The CDR3 is 14 residues long. Germline assignment: CDR1 SGHTA and CDR2 FQGTGA. The trim removed 4 bases at V and 7 bases at J, leaving 7 bases unmatched. CDR3 nucleotides: TGTGCCAGCAGCTCGGGACAGGGTTTGAGTGGCTACACCTTC. Translated: CASSSGQGLSGYTF.